The 30 T cell receptor beta chains below all came from one sample that was sequenced in a study of control samples from healthy donors and cancer patients. This table comes from immunoSEQ multiplex PCR, and its TCRdb copy is limited to in-frame clones, with some not included. This table holds roughly 200,000 clones, 90% to 95% found once. Sequences were obtained from blood. All receptors derive from a man between 18 and 29 years old in good health.

This clone was seen only once. J is TRBJ2-7 and V is TRBV27; tentative D call: TRBD1 (5 bases). Between the trimmed V and J ends, which lost 5 bases and 2 bases, there was a span of 13 bases. Germline loops: CDR1 MNHEY, CDR2 SMNVEV (reference sequence). The CDR3 loop spans 14 amino acids. The CDR3: CASSIREGAYEQYF. CDR3 in DNA: TGTGCCAGCAGTATTCGCGAAGGGGCCTACGAGCAGTACTTC.

The chain couples TRBV5-5 to TRBJ1-1; D remains unclear. Trimming removed 5 bases from V and 4 bases from J, with 9 bases in between. The CDR3 totals 12 residues. The germline gives CDR1 SGHKS, CDR2 YYEKEE (reference sequence). The CDR3 nucleotides are TGTGCCAGCAGTCGGGATGGCACTGAAGCTTTCTTT. This gives the protein CASSRDGTEAFF.

This clone was detected only a few times. V is TRBV18 and J is TRBJ1-1; 8 bases map to TRBD1. The germline CDR1 and CDR2 sequences are KGHSH and LQKENI. The CDR3 has 15 amino acids. Losses at the gene ends were 3 bases for V and 1 base for J; bases not matched to a gene: 4. CDR3 residues: CASSPGQAENTEAFF. Written as DNA, the CDR3 is TGTGCCAGCTCACCGGGACAGGCTGAGAACACTGAAGCTTTCTTT.

The chain uses TRBV18 and TRBJ2-1; possibly TRBD2 for D (5 bases). The germline V gene encodes CDR1 KGHSH and CDR2 LQKENI. CDR3 length: 15 amino acids. Trimming removed 3 bases at V and 9 bases at J, with 18 bases between. CDR3 sequence (DNA): TGTGCCAGCTCACCCGGTTTGAGCGACCGGGGTGAGCAGTTCTTC. This encodes CASSPGLSDRGEQFF. The full variable domain, completed using reference TRBV18 and TRBJ2-1, is NAGVMQNPRHLVRRRGQEARLRCSPMKGHSHVYWYRQLPEEGLKFMVYLQKENIIDESGMPKERFSAEFPKEGPSILRIQQVVRGDSAAYFCASSPGLSDRGEQFFGPGTRLTVL.

The genes are TRBV5-1 and TRBJ2-7; D may match TRBD1 or TRBD2 (5 bases each). This CDR3 comprises 14 residues. V lost 4 bases, J lost 2 bases, and 13 bases lay in between. CDR1 and CDR2 (germline): SGHRS, YFSETQ. The CDR3: CASSETGTTYEQYF. In DNA form, the CDR3 reads TGCGCCAGCAGCGAAACCGGGACCACCTACGAGCAGTACTTC.

Here the CDR3 reads CASRKWSNQPQHF. CDR3 nucleotides: TGTGCCAGCAGGAAGTGGAGCAATCAGCCCCAGCATTTT. The rearrangement links TRBV2 to TRBJ1-5; no firm D call. The CDR3 is 13 amino acids. The germline CDR1 and CDR2 sequences are SNHLY and FYNNEI. Deletions cut 6 bases from V and 1 base from J, with 7 bases between.

The rearrangement joins TRBV11-2 to TRBJ2-1; TRBD1 matches 9 bases. There are 19 residues in the CDR3. V trimming: 1 base; J trimming: 0 bases; junction bases outside the gene matches: 10. Germline V lookup: CDR1 SGHAT, CDR2 FQNNGV. The CDR3 nucleotides are TGTGCCAGCAGCTTAGTAGGACAGGGGCTAACGAGCTCCTACAATGAGCAGTTCTTC. It is translated as CASSLVGQGLTSSYNEQFF.

The chain recombines TRBV28 with TRBJ1-5, with 7 bases identical to TRBD1. This CDR3 is built from 15 residues. V lost 6 bases, J lost 2 bases, and 7 bases stayed unmatched. Per the germline V gene, CDR1 is MDHEN and CDR2 is SYDVKM. The CDR3 loop is CASSTEGARNQPQHF. The DNA of the CDR3 is TGTGCCAGCAGCACCGAGGGGGCACGCAATCAGCCCCAGCATTTT.

V is TRBV5-6 and J is TRBJ1-5, with a tentative D call TRBD1 (6 bases). Germline loops: CDR1 SGHDT, CDR2 YYEEEE. CDR3 length equals 15 residues. Trimming took off 1 base at V and 7 bases at J, with 15 bases between the two ends. The CDR3 protein is CASSLKQGGGQPQHF. The DNA for the CDR3 is TGTGCCAGCAGCTTGAAACAGGGTGGGGGGCAGCCCCAGCATTTT. Full variable domain (rest looked up from reference TRBV5-6 and TRBJ1-5): DAGVTQSPTHLIKTRGQQVTLRCSPKSGHDTVSWYQQALGQGPQFIFQYYEEEERQRGNFPDRFSGHQFPNYSSELNVNALLLGDSALYLCASSLKQGGGQPQHFGDGTRLSIL.

J is TRBJ1-5 and V is TRBV19; D gene uncertain. Trimming removed 2 bases at V and 6 bases at J, with 11 bases between. CDR1 and CDR2 from the germline V gene are LNHDA and SQIVND (reference sequence). The CDR3 extends over 14 amino acids. CDR3 bases: TGTGCCAGTAGTATATTTCGGGATTCTCAGCCCCAGCATTTT. It yields the protein CASSIFRDSQPQHF.

A note on this clone: At the DNA level, this CDR3 is encoded by other sequences in the same sample as well. The chain combines TRBV6-1 with TRBJ1-5, with a possible D match to TRBD1 (6 bases). There are 14 residues in the CDR3. In germline, CDR1 is MNHNS, CDR2 SASEGT. V was shortened by 3 bases and J by 4 bases, with 10 bases between the two germline ends. CDR3: CASSDRGRNQPQHF. The DNA of the CDR3 is TGTGCCAGCAGTGACAGGGGCAGAAATCAGCCCCAGCATTTT.

Only one count was recorded for this clone. The J gene is TRBJ2-2, the V gene TRBV18; D is uncertain. Germline assignment: CDR1 KGHSH and CDR2 LQKENI. Trimming shortened V by 3 bases and J by 5 bases, and 13 bases separated the two germline ends. This CDR3 has 15 residues. The CDR3 protein is CASSPDARLTGELFF. The CDR3 nucleotides read TGTGCCAGCTCACCGGACGCCCGGTTGACCGGGGAGCTGTTTTTT.

The gene calls are TRBV27 and TRBJ1-2; D gene unclear. Trimming removed 2 bases from V and 5 bases from J, with 9 bases in between. Germline CDR1 and CDR2: MNHEY and SMNVEV (reference sequence). This CDR3 comprises 13 residues. The chain's CDR3 is CASSLSQIYGYTF. In DNA, the CDR3 is TGTGCCAGCAGTTTAAGCCAGATATATGGCTACACCTTC.

CDR3 protein: CASSLLGAQEDTQYF. The DNA of the CDR3 is TGCGCCAGCAGCTTGTTGGGGGCGCAGGAAGATACGCAGTATTTT. V and J are TRBV5-1 and TRBJ2-3; D possibly corresponds to TRBD1 (6 bases). V lost 1 base to trimming and J lost 5 bases, with 14 bases between them. The CDR3 is 15 amino acids. Germline loops: CDR1 SGHRS, CDR2 YFSETQ.

The chain links TRBV5-1 to TRBJ1-1; TRBD1 might be the D (5 bases). The CDR3 runs to 13 residues. CDR1 SGHRS and CDR2 YFSETQ come from the germline V gene. Trimming took 4 bases from V and 1 from J, leaving 8 bases between them. The CDR3 nucleotides read TGCGCCAGCAGCCACGGGGCGAACACTGAAGCTTTCTTT. Translation: CASSHGANTEAFF.

The V call is TRBV4-1, the J call TRBJ2-2, with D maybe TRBD1 (5 bases). The CDR3 length is 16 residues. The ends were cut back, 0 bases at V and 0 bases at J, with 8 bases in the middle. Germline V gene data show CDR1 as MGHRA and CDR2 as YSYEKL. The CDR3 loop is CASSQEGQPNTGELFF. The CDR3 nucleotides read TGCGCCAGCAGCCAAGAAGGACAACCGAACACCGGGGAGCTGTTTTTT.

CDR3 amino acids: CASSRTSGDYEQYF. In DNA form, the CDR3 reads TGTGCCAGCAGCCGGACTAGCGGGGACTACGAGCAGTACTTC. The chain joins TRBV7-2 to TRBJ2-7, with 12 bases that match TRBD2. Germline V CDR1 and CDR2: SGHTA, FQGNSA. This CDR3 has 14 residues. Trimming cost V 5 bases and J 3 bases; bases outside gene matches: 2. Full variable domain (remainder filled in from reference TRBV7-2 and TRBJ2-7): GAGVSQSPSNKVTEKGKDVELRCDPISGHTALYWYRQSLGQGLEFLIYFQGNSAPDKSGLPSDRFSAERTGGSVSTLTIQRTQQEDSAVYLCASSRTSGDYEQYFGPGTRLTVT.

This chain links TRBV5-1 with TRBJ2-1; TRBD2 might be the D (6 bases). With 6 bases removed from V and 5 bases from J, the gap between germline ends came to 18 bases. Germline V gene lookup returns CDR1 SGHRS and CDR2 YFSETQ. This CDR3 has 15 residues. The CDR3: CASTWRGWGDNEQFF. Written as DNA, the CDR3 is TGCGCCAGCACCTGGAGGGGTTGGGGGGACAATGAGCAGTTCTTC.

The V call is TRBV24-1, the J call TRBJ2-1, with a weak D call TRBD2 (5 bases). This CDR3 is built from 13 residues. V was cut by 4 bases and J by 2 bases, with 5 bases left in between. CDR1 and CDR2 from the germline V gene are KGHDR and SFDVKD. Here the CDR3 reads CATSDGAYNEQFF. CDR3 DNA sequence: TGTGCCACCAGTGACGGGGCCTACAATGAGCAGTTCTTC.

This rearrangement joins TRBV12-3 or TRBV12-4 to TRBJ1-2; D call uncertain. Trimming pared 2 bases from V and 8 bases from J, leaving 12 bases between. The CDR3 has 13 residues. The CDR3 loop is CASSLNYPRGYTF. CDR3 DNA: TGTGCCAGCAGTTTAAATTATCCTCGCGGCTACACCTTC.

This chain links TRBV6-5 with TRBJ2-3; possibly TRBD1 for D (5 bases). CDR1 is MNHEY, CDR2 SVGAGI, per germline. The CDR3 extends over 14 amino acids. V was shortened by 7 bases and J by 6 bases, with 17 bases between the two germline ends. Here the CDR3 DNA reads TGTGCCAGCATTTTTGGACAAGTATCGGATACGCAGTATTTT. This translates into CASIFGQVSDTQYF.

The chain couples TRBV5-1 to TRBJ2-2; TRBD2 aligns across 7 bases. The CDR3 has 15 amino acids. From germline, CDR1 is SGHRS and CDR2 YFSETQ. With V trimmed by 9 bases and J by 0 bases, 8 bases remained unmatched. Here the CDR3 reads CATTSGGANTGELFF. The CDR3 DNA reads TGCGCCACTACGTCTGGGGGGGCGAACACCGGGGAGCTGTTTTTT.

The rearrangement uses TRBV12-5 and TRBJ2-1; D gene ambiguous. Germline V gives CDR1 LGHNT, CDR2 FRNRAP. Trimming took 2 bases from V and 2 from J, leaving 16 bases between them. The CDR3 length is 17 residues. In DNA, the CDR3 is TGTGCTAGTGGTTTGTGGGTGAGCAGCTTAACCTACAATGAGCAGTTCTTC. This gives the protein CASGLWVSSLTYNEQFF.

The chain has TRBV7-2 and TRBJ2-1; the match to TRBD2 covers 9 bases. Losses at the gene ends were 1 base for V and 8 bases for J; bases not matched to a gene: 6. The CDR3 is made up of 15 amino acids. Per germline, CDR1 SGHTA and CDR2 FQGNSA. In DNA, the CDR3 is TGTGCCAGCAGCTTAGAGGCTAGCGGGACGTATGAGCAGTTCTTC. Translation: CASSLEASGTYEQFF.

The chain carries TRBV6-2 or TRBV6-3 and TRBJ1-5; D is unclear. This CDR3 comprises 17 residues. Germline CDR1 MNHEY, CDR2 SVGEGT. V lost 2 bases to trimming and J lost 0 bases, with 14 bases between them. CDR3 DNA: TGTGCCAGCAGTTACCCGCTATGGAGGGATAGCAATCAGCCCCAGCATTTT. This translates into CASSYPLWRDSNQPQHF.

V usage is TRBV6-5 and J usage is TRBJ2-5, with 12 positions matching TRBD2. The CDR3 length is 15 residues. After removal of 7 bases from V and 2 bases from J, the junction contained 5 bases not matched to a gene. Germline V gene data show CDR1 as MNHEY and CDR2 as SVGAGI. CDR3 residues: CASIATSGGQETQYF. In nucleotides, the CDR3 is TGTGCCAGCATCGCGACTAGCGGGGGTCAAGAGACCCAGTACTTC.

V gene TRBV5-1 combines with J gene TRBJ2-1; D is possibly TRBD2 (5 bases). Trimming removed 3 bases from V and 3 bases from J, with 13 bases in between. The germline V gene encodes CDR1 SGHRS and CDR2 YFSETQ. This CDR3 has 15 amino acids. The CDR3: CASSSRVGVYNEQFF. DNA of the CDR3: TGCGCCAGCAGCTCTCGAGTGGGAGTCTACAATGAGCAGTTCTTC. Combining the CDR3 with reference TRBV5-1 and TRBJ2-1 gives the whole variable domain KAGVTQTPRYLIKTRGQQVTLSCSPISGHRSVSWYQQTPGQGLQFLFEYFSETQRNKGNFPGRFSGRQFSNSRSEMNVSTLELGDSALYLCASSSRVGVYNEQFFGPGTRLTVL.

This chain links TRBV2 with TRBJ2-7; 9 bases line up with TRBD1. The junction had 12 bases not matched to a gene; V was cut back by 5 bases and J by 7 bases. The CDR3 extends over 15 amino acids. Germline CDR1 and CDR2: SNHLY and FYNNEI. CDR3 sequence reads: CASSPPGQGLREQYF. Written as DNA, the CDR3 is TGTGCCAGCAGTCCACCGGGACAGGGCCTCAGGGAGCAGTACTTC.

This chain uses TRBV9 with TRBJ1-6, with D perhaps matching TRBD1 (6 bases). The length of the CDR3 is 13 residues. Germline V gene lookup returns CDR1 SGDLS and CDR2 YYNGEE. V was pared by 3 bases and J by 8 bases, with 9 bases between. The CDR3: CASSGTDHSPLHF. DNA for the CDR3: TGTGCCAGCAGCGGGACAGACCATTCACCCCTCCACTTT. The full variable domain, its missing parts supplied by reference TRBV9 and TRBJ1-6, is DSGVTQTPKHLITATGQRVTLRCSPRSGDLSVYWYQQSLDQGLQFLIQYYNGEERAKGNILERFSAQQFPDLHSELNLSSLELGDSALYFCASSGTDHSPLHFGNGTRLTVT.

This rearrangement joins TRBV7-2 to TRBJ2-3; D gene ambiguous. Trimming removed 2 bases at V and 6 bases at J, with 3 bases between. Germline V lookup: CDR1 SGHTA, CDR2 FQGNSA. There are 11 residues in the CDR3. DNA of the CDR3: TGTGCCAGCAGCTTAATGGATACGCAGTATTTT. Its protein product is CASSLMDTQYF.